This TCR beta chain was captured by sequencing in a study of shared clonotypes between healthy human individuals. For the study at large: The cohort had two women and three men, ages 18 to 49.

Concerning this clone: Its target is unknown.

The CDR3 length is 17 residues. TCRdb's copy holds only in-frame clones and misses some; the assay was immunoSEQ multiplex PCR. The table includes under 150,000 clones, about 63% detected once. General observations from the study: Non-shared clonotypes had lower generation probabilities than those shared by all four donors.

This sequence joins TRBV21-1 and TRBJ2-7; TRBD2, the table's D call, lacks a check against the DNA. TRBV21-1 is a listed pseudogene. The sample consisted of memory CD8+ T cells sorted from blood. This sample's subset: CD45RO+ cells pooled with CCR7-negative TemRA cells. The sequence was collected from a woman aged 25 to 45 in good health. CDR3 sequence: CASSKGGRWPSSNEQYF. CDR3 sequence (DNA): TGTGCCAGCAGCAAAGGCGGAAGGTGGCCTTCCTCGAACGAGCAGTACTTC.